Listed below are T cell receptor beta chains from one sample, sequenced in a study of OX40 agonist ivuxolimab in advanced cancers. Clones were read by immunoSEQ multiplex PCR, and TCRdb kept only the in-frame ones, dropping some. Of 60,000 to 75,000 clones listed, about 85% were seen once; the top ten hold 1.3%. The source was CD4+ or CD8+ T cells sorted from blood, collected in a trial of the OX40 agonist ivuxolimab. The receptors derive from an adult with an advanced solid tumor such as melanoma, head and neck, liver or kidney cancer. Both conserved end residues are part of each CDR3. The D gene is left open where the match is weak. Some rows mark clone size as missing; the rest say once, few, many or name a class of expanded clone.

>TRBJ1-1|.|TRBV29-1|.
CSVEAAGGGTEAFF
TGCAGCGTTGAAGCTGCTGGTGGGGGAACTGAAGCTTTCTTT
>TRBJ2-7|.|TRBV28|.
CASSLPRSRGEQYF
TGTGCCAGCAGTTTGCCCCGTAGCAGGGGCGAGCAGTACTTC
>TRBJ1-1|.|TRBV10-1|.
CASSAHSEGTEAFF
TGCGCCAGCAGTGCGCACAGCGAAGGGACTGAAGCTTTCTTT
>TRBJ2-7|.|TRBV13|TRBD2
CASSLGRLARDSEQYF
TGTGCCAGCAGCTTAGGCCGACTAGCGAGAGACTCCGAGCAGTACTTC
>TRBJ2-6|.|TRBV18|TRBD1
CASSPGTVRSGANVLTF
TGTGCCAGCTCACCAGGGACAGTTCGCTCTGGGGCCAACGTCCTGACTTTC
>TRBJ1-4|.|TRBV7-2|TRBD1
CASSLATGAANEKLFF
TGTGCCAGCAGCTTAGCGACAGGGGCGGCTAATGAAAAACTGTTTTTT
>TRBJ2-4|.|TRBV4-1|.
CASSQDRAGNIQYF
TGCGCCAGCAGCCAAGATCGTGCCGGAAACATTCAGTACTTC
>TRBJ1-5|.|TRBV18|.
CASSPREGPSNQPQHF
TGTGCCAGCTCACCACGGGAGGGGCCATCAAATCAGCCCCAGCATTTT
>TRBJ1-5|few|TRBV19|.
CASSDLASRPQHF
TGTGCCAGTAGTGACCTCGCCTCGAGGCCCCAGCATTTT
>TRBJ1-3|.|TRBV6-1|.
CASKTAWDGNTIYF
TGTGCCAGCAAGACGGCCTGGGATGGAAACACCATATATTTT
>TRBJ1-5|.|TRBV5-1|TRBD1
CASSSTGQGSQPQHF
TGCGCCAGCAGCTCGACGGGACAGGGCAGTCAGCCCCAGCATTTT
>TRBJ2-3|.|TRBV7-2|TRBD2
CASSTRTSGGASDTQYF
TGTGCCAGCAGCACCCGCACTAGCGGGGGGGCCTCAGATACGCAGTATTTT
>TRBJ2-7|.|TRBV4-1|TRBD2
CASSQEARGLAGPGPRYEQYF
TGCGCCAGCAGCCAGGAGGCAAGAGGACTAGCGGGACCAGGCCCAAGGTACGAGCAGTACTTC
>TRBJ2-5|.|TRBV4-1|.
CASSQDGTATQETQYF
TGCGCCAGCAGCCAAGATGGGACCGCCACCCAAGAGACCCAGTACTTC
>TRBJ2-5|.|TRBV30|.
CATLGPELQETQYF
TGTGCAACCCTAGGGCCGGAGCTCCAAGAGACCCAGTACTTC
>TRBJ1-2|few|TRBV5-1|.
CASSTGTPGGNYGYTF
TGCGCCAGCAGCACCGGGACCCCTGGAGGGAACTATGGCTACACCTTC
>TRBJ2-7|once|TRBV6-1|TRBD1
CASSEAGQGKQYF
TGTGCCAGCAGTGAAGCAGGACAGGGAAAGCAGTACTTC
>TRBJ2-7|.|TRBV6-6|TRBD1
CASSYATGLEQYF
TGTGCCAGCAGTTACGCGACAGGGCTCGAGCAGTACTTC
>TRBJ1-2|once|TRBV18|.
CASSPQPTNYGYTF
TGTGCCAGCTCACCACAGCCGACTAACTATGGCTACACCTTC
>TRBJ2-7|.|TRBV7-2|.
CASSLGATLRSYEQYF
TGTGCCAGCAGCTTAGGGGCGACACTCAGATCCTACGAGCAGTACTTC
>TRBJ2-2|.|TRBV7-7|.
CASSPRTANTGELFF
TGTGCCAGCAGCCCGAGGACGGCGAACACCGGGGAGCTGTTTTTT
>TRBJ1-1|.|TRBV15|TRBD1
CATSRLRQGGYTEAFF
TGTGCCACCAGCAGACTCAGACAGGGTGGGTACACTGAAGCTTTCTTT
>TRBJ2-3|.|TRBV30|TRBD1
CAWTLQGQGLDTQYF
TGTGCCTGGACCCTCCAGGGACAGGGGTTAGATACGCAGTATTTT
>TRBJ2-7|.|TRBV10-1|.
CASNPVGFGFYEQYF
TGCGCCAGCAACCCGGTAGGCTTTGGGTTTTACGAGCAGTACTTC
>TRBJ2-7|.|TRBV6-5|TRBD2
CASSREGSYEQYF
TGTGCCAGCAGCAGGGAGGGATCCTACGAGCAGTACTTC
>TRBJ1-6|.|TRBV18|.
CASSAGPFYNSPLHF
TGTGCCAGCTCTGCAGGGCCCTTCTATAATTCACCCCTCCACTTT
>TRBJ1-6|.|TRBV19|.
CASSISGSGGNSPLHF
TGTGCCAGTAGTATATCAGGGTCGGGGGGTAATTCACCCCTCCACTTT
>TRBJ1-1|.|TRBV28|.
CASSSTLGIRGSSSEAFF
TGTGCCAGCAGTTCAACCCTCGGAATCCGAGGGTCTTCTAGTGAAGCTTTCTTT
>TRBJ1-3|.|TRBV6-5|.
CASSYSWSGTGNTIYF
TGTGCCAGCAGTTACTCTTGGTCTGGTACTGGAAACACCATATATTTT
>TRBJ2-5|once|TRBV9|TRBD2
CASSVGSSGVQETQYF
TGTGCCAGCAGCGTAGGGTCTAGCGGGGTTCAAGAGACCCAGTACTTC
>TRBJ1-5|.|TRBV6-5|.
CASSYFRGYQPQHF
TGTGCCAGCAGTTACTTCAGAGGATATCAGCCCCAGCATTTT
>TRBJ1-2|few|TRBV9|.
CASSGDWGANYGYTF
TGTGCCAGCAGTGGCGACTGGGGGGCTAACTATGGCTACACCTTC
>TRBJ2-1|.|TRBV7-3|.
CASSSQGTYNEQFF
TGTGCCAGCAGCTCACAGGGTACCTACAATGAGCAGTTCTTC
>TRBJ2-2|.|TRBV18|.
CASSPTFPSAGGELFF
TGTGCCAGCTCACCAACATTCCCCTCGGCAGGCGGGGAGCTGTTTTTT
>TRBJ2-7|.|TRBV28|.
CASKVSYEQYF
TGTGCCAGCAAAGTCTCCTACGAGCAGTACTTC
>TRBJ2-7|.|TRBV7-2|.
CASSLDHGSYEQYF
TGTGCCAGCAGCTTAGATCACGGCTCCTACGAGCAGTACTTC
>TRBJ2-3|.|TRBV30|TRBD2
CAWKGGLASDTQYF
TGTGCCTGGAAGGGGGGACTAGCTTCAGATACGCAGTATTTT
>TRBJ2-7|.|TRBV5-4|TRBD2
CASSLALSGRYEQYF
TGTGCCAGCAGCTTGGCCCTTAGCGGGAGGTACGAGCAGTACTTC
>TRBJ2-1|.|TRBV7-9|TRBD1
CASAGQGPNEQFF
TGTGCCAGCGCCGGACAGGGCCCGAATGAGCAGTTCTTC
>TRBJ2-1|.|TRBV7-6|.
CASGQNGAEIYNEQFF
TGTGCCAGCGGTCAGAACGGGGCCGAAATCTACAATGAGCAGTTCTTC
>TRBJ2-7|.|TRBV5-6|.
CASRDPTGREQYF
TGTGCCAGCAGGGATCCGACAGGCAGGGAGCAGTACTTC
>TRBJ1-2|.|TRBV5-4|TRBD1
CASSWTGAGRGYTF
TGTGCCAGCAGCTGGACAGGGGCTGGTCGAGGCTACACCTTC
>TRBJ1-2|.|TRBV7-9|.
CASSLGSWKTSGGYTF
TGTGCCAGCAGCTTAGGGTCTTGGAAGACTTCCGGCGGCTACACCTTC
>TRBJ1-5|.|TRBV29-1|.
CSPRGGVKDQPQHF
TGCAGCCCAAGGGGGGGGGTTAAAGATCAGCCCCAGCATTTT
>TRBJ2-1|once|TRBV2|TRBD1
CASSTDRGVSEQFF
TGTGCCAGCAGTACGGACAGGGGAGTAAGTGAGCAGTTCTTC
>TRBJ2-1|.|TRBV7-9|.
CASILIGGPYNEQFF
TGTGCCAGCATCCTCATTGGGGGGCCCTACAATGAGCAGTTCTTC
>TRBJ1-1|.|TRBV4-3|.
CASSQAGNTEAFF
TGCGCCAGCAGCCAAGCAGGGAACACTGAAGCTTTCTTT
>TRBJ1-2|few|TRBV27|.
CQGKDYGYTF
TGCCAGGGGAAGGACTATGGCTACACCTTC
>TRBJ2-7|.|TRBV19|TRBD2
CASSTRGAREQYF
TGTGCCAGTAGTACGCGGGGGGCCCGCGAGCAGTACTTC
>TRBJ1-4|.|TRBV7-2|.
CASSPFWTATNEKLFF
TGTGCCAGCAGCCCCTTTTGGACAGCAACTAATGAAAAACTGTTTTTT
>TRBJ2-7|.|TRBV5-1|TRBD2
CASSLAASTAGAYEQYF
TGCGCCAGCAGCTTGGCCGCGAGTACAGCGGGAGCATACGAGCAGTACTTC
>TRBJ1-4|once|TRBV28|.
CASSLYGPDSNEKLFF
TGTGCCAGCAGTTTATACGGGCCAGACTCTAATGAAAAACTGTTTTTT
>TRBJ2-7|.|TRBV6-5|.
CASRITGRFSYEQYF
TGTGCCAGCAGGATAACAGGGAGGTTCTCCTACGAGCAGTACTTC
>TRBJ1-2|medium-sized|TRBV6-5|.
CASRLDSNYGYTF
TGTGCCAGCAGACTGGACAGTAACTATGGCTACACCTTC
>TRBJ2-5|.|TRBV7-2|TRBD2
CAGRSGGETQYF
TGTGCCGGACGGAGCGGGGGGGAGACCCAGTACTTC
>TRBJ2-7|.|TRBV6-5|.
CASSSPAGYDYEQYF
TGTGCCAGCAGTTCCCCGGCAGGTTACGACTACGAGCAGTACTTC
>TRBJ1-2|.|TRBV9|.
CASSVALGQYGYTF
TGTGCCAGCAGCGTAGCCCTAGGACAGTATGGCTACACCTTC
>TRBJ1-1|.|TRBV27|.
CASSYTASSANTEAFF
TGTGCCAGCAGTTACACAGCCTCCTCTGCTAACACTGAAGCTTTCTTT
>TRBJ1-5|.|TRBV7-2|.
CASRSEGGNQPQHF
TGTGCCAGCAGGTCAGAGGGGGGAAATCAGCCCCAGCATTTT
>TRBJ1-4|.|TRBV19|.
CASGRVSEKLFF
TGTGCCAGTGGGAGGGTTTCGGAAAAACTGTTTTTT